The 12 T cell receptor beta chains below come from one sample, sequenced in a study of Graves' ophthalmopathy and Graves' hyperthyroidism. TCR beta CDR3 amplification used RNA transcripts. The library came from an HTBI-primed first-round RT-PCR and a second-round multiplex PCR. MiXCR was run by TCRdb on the multiplex PCR reads, yielding one entry per CDR3 protein. The sample lists 740,000 or so distinct CDR3 sequences, roughly two fifths seen once, with about 40% in the top ten. The sequenced sample was peripheral blood. These receptors were collected from an adult man with Graves' ophthalmopathy.

This clonotype was detected ten times or more. This chain links TRBV10-2 with TRBJ1-2; TRBD1 might be the D (5 bases). This CDR3 has 13 residues. V lost 3 bases and J 4 bases, leaving 9 bases between the germline ends. The germline CDR1 and CDR2 sequences are WSHSY and SAAADI. CDR3 in amino acids: CASSERGGYGYTF. The CDR3 DNA reads TGCGCCAGCAGTGAACGGGGCGGCTATGGCTACACCTTC.

The V gene is TRBV5-1, the J gene TRBJ2-7; TRBD1 matches at 11 bases. The CDR3 length is 15 residues. V lost 6 bases to trimming and J lost 4 bases; unmatched junction nucleotides: 9. CDR1 is SGHRS and CDR2 is YFSETQ in the germline V gene. CDR3 in amino acids: CASTKGTGGQYEQYF. CDR3 nucleotides: TGCGCCAGCACCAAGGGGACAGGGGGTCAGTACGAGCAGTACTTC.

The chain is built from TRBV19 and TRBJ1-5, with D perhaps TRBD1 (6 bases). The germline V and J ends were trimmed by 6 bases and 1 base, with 13 bases remaining between them. This CDR3 spans 15 amino acids. Germline loops: CDR1 LNHDA, CDR2 SQIVND (reference sequence). CDR3 DNA sequence: TGTGCCAGTAGGCGGACAGTTTTAAGCAATCAGCCCCAGCATTTT. It yields the protein CASRRTVLSNQPQHF.

Remarks on this clonotype: At one end the junction does not follow the germline gene, possibly because of a read error. The chain carries TRBV7-8 and TRBJ2-5, with 8 nucleotides matching TRBD2. The germline V gene encodes CDR1 SGHVS and CDR2 FQNEAQ. This CDR3 has 15 amino acids. The CDR3 DNA follows: TGTGCCAGCAGCTCGAGACTAGCGAGACAAGGGACCCAGTACTTC. Protein: CASSSRLARQGTQYF.

This clonotype was recorded many times. The chain combines TRBV7-2 with TRBJ1-2; 7 nucleotides agree with TRBD1. V gave up 1 base and J gave up 3 bases; unmatched junction bases: 5. The CDR3 length is 15 residues. Germline V gives CDR1 SGHTA, CDR2 FQGNSA. CDR3 residues: CASSLGTGPYYGYTF. For the CDR3, the DNA is TGTGCCAGCAGCTTAGGGACAGGACCCTACTATGGCTACACCTTC.

This clonotype has only a few counts. The rearrangement joins TRBV7-8 to TRBJ2-5, with 9 bases lining up with TRBD2. The CDR3 is made up of 15 amino acids. Per germline, CDR1 SGHVS and CDR2 FQNEAQ. With V trimmed by 6 bases and J by 5 bases, 10 bases remained unmatched. DNA for the CDR3: TGTGCCAGCAGGTCGCGGGGGGGCCGGGGGGAGACCCAGTACTTC. It encodes CASRSRGGRGETQYF.

V usage is TRBV6-4 and J usage is TRBJ1-5, with D maybe TRBD1 (5 bases). The germline V and J ends were trimmed by 2 bases and 0 bases, with 14 bases remaining between them. Looked up from germline, CDR1 is MRHNA and CDR2 is SNTAGT. The CDR3 has 17 amino acids. CDR3 residues: CASSDLRDGFSNQPQHF. DNA for the CDR3: TGTGCCAGCAGTGACCTCCGGGACGGCTTTAGCAATCAGCCCCAGCATTTT.

The gene calls are TRBV5-1 and TRBJ2-7, with D perhaps matching TRBD1 or TRBD2 (5 bases each). This CDR3 region has 12 residues. The V gene lost 7 bases and the J gene lost 5 bases, with 13 bases spanning the gap. The germline CDR1 and CDR2 sequences are SGHRS and YFSETQ. The CDR3 here is CASGGYRDEQYF. The DNA for the CDR3 is TGCGCCAGCGGGGGATATCGGGACGAGCAGTACTTC.

The count of this clonotype is one. The chain joins TRBV20-1 to TRBJ1-1, with TRBD1 matching over 12 bases. The J segment lost 2 bases and the V segment lost 3 bases, leaving 4 bases of the junction unmatched. CDR3 length: 15 amino acids. CDR1 and CDR2 from the germline V gene are DFQATT and SNEGSKA (reference sequence). CDR3 in DNA: TGCAGTGCTAGTGTAGGGACAGGGGGCAACACTGAAGCTTTCTTT. Encoded protein: CSASVGTGGNTEAFF.

The rearrangement joins TRBV2 to TRBJ2-2; D possibly corresponds to TRBD1 (6 bases). CDR3 size: 15 residues. Trimming removed 2 bases at V and 1 base at J, with 8 bases between. CDR1 SNHLY and CDR2 FYNNEI come from the germline V gene. DNA of the CDR3: TGTGCCAGCAGTGAATTGGGACAGAACACCGGGGAGCTGTTTTTT. Residues: CASSELGQNTGELFF.

For this clonotype: This may come from a read error, since a much larger clone is one base off. CDR3 nucleotides: TGTGCCAGCAGGGCAACTAGCGGGGGAGGGAATGAGCCGTTCTTC. This encodes CASRATSGGGNEPFF. This sequence joins TRBV2 and TRBJ2-1; 11 bases match TRBD2. The germline gives CDR1 SNHLY, CDR2 FYNNEI. The CDR3 is 15 residues long.

At least ten counts were recorded for this clonotype. The rearrangement links TRBV7-2 to TRBJ2-7, with D perhaps TRBD2 (6 bases). V dropped 6 bases and J dropped 5 bases, with 17 bases sitting between them. Germline assignment: CDR1 SGHTA and CDR2 FQGNSA. CDR3 length equals 14 residues. Here the CDR3 reads CASSPGGLSNEQYF. CDR3 coding DNA: TGTGCCAGCAGTCCAGGAGGGTTGTCCAACGAGCAGTACTTC.